The present T cell receptor beta chain was sequenced within a study of blood T cell repertoires in COVID-19. TCRdb's table, derived via immunoSEQ multiplex PCR, lists solely in-frame clones and lacks some. This table has some 120,000 clones, over 70% appearing once. Germline CDR1 reads KGHSH; CDR2 reads LQKENI. The CDR3 consists of 16 residues. The germline V and J ends were trimmed by 1 base and 7 bases, with 17 bases remaining between them. The receptor's source is a man aged 80 or over with active or convalescent COVID-19. The sequencing input was peripheral blood. The gene calls are TRBV18 and TRBJ1-5; TRBD1 might be the D (5 bases). The CDR3 sequence is CASSPLYLGLGQPQHF. CDR3 coding DNA: TGTGCCAGCTCACCACTCTATTTGGGACTGGGGCAGCCCCAGCATTTT.